The present entry profiles one TCR beta chain with its context. Its antigen is currently unknown. Since a much larger clone is just one base distant, this may be a read error. Germline CDR1 and CDR2: SNHLY and FYNNEI. The length of the CDR3 is 13 residues. These data originate in a study of T cells in Graves' hyperthyroidism and ophthalmopathy. Study context: The authors collected peripheral blood at initial diagnosis, before any treatment. Study-level findings and limits: Blood also held most thyroid clonotypes expanded beyond 0.001.

The CDR3 regions of TCR beta were amplified from RNA transcripts. Researchers ran a first-round RT-PCR on the TCR CDR3 using the HTBI primer set. TCRdb passed the multiplex PCR reads through MiXCR, listing each CDR3 protein once. Of 300,000 to 450,000 distinct CDR3 sequences detected, about a sixth appear once; the ten largest clones hold about a quarter. Reasons for excluding patients were uncontrolled infection, other autoimmune disease, pregnancy or lactation. Together with thyroid ultrasound, orbital computed tomography, serum thyroxine and TRAb, clinical symptoms were used for diagnoses. The chain has TRBV2 and TRBJ1-6; no clear D. Sample: blood. The clonotype originates from a woman between 18 and 30 years old with Graves' hyperthyroidism that later progressed to Graves' ophthalmopathy. The CDR3: CASRADDNSPPHF. The CDR3 region has the DNA TGTGCCAGCAGAGCAGACGATAATTCACCCCCCCACTTT. Full variable domain (missing parts from reference TRBV2 and TRBJ1-6): EPEVTQTPSHQVTQMGQEVILRCVPISNHLYFYWYRQILGQKVEFLVSFYNNEISEKSEIFDDQFSVERPDGSNFTLKIRSTKLEDSAMYFCASRADDNSPPHFGNGTRLTVT.